The 24 T cell receptor beta chains in this list originate from one sample, sequenced in a study of shared clonotypes between healthy human individuals. Positively selected for CCR7, the CD45RO-negative cells used as naive CD8 cells excluded terminally differentiated effector memory CD45RA+ cells. Sequenced by immunoSEQ multiplex PCR; TCRdb stores in-frame clones only, minus some. Counted here are about 1,900,000 clones, about 94% occurring once; the ten biggest clones make up around 1.2%. What was sequenced was naive CD8+ T cells sorted from blood. The receptor source for this set is a man younger than 35 in good health.

The chain couples TRBV27 to TRBJ2-3, with 10 bases identical to TRBD1. Germline values: CDR1 MNHEY, CDR2 SMNVEV (reference sequence). Trimming cost V 10 bases and J 4 bases; bases outside gene matches: 11. The CDR3 runs to 15 residues. The CDR3 spells CATQPGQGIADTQYF. The CDR3 coding sequence is TGTGCCACCCAACCGGGACAGGGGATCGCAGATACGCAGTATTTT.

V and J are TRBV13 and TRBJ2-7; 9 bases line up with TRBD1. This CDR3 region has 13 residues. Looked up from germline, CDR1 is PRHDT and CDR2 is FYEKMQ (reference sequence). After removal of 3 bases from V and 6 bases from J, the junction contained 3 bases not matched to a gene. The CDR3 is CASSLTGGVEQYF. Written as DNA, the CDR3 is TGTGCCAGCAGCTTGACAGGGGGTGTCGAGCAGTACTTC. The full variable domain, in which reference TRBV13 and TRBJ2-7 provide the parts outside the CDR3, is AAGVIQSPRHLIKEKRETATLKCYPIPRHDTVYWYQQGPGQDPQFLISFYEKMQSDKGSIPDRFSAQQFSDYHSELNMSSLELGDSALYFCASSLTGGVEQYFGPGTRLTVT.

The rearrangement joins TRBV10-2 to TRBJ2-2; 7 nucleotides line up with TRBD1. With V trimmed by 6 bases and J by 1 base, 5 bases remained unmatched. The germline V gene has CDR1 WSHSY and CDR2 SAAADI. This CDR3 spans 15 amino acids. As DNA, the CDR3 is TGCGCCAGCAGCGCAGGGGGAAGGAACACCGGGGAGCTGTTTTTT. Amino acid sequence: CASSAGGRNTGELFF.

The chain employs TRBV27 and TRBJ2-3; 7 bases align to TRBD2. CDR3 length: 14 residues. After removal of 7 bases from V and 3 bases from J, the junction contained 7 bases not matched to a gene. CDR1 is MNHEY and CDR2 is SMNVEV in the germline V gene (reference sequence). Here the CDR3 reads CASTPGGGTDTQYF. The CDR3, as DNA: TGTGCCAGCACCCCGGGGGGAGGAACAGATACGCAGTATTTT.

The gene calls are TRBV11-3 and TRBJ2-5; 9 nucleotides line up with TRBD2. From germline, CDR1 is SGHNT and CDR2 YENEEA. V dropped 0 bases and J dropped 1; count of bases not matched to a gene: 9. This CDR3 contains 18 residues. Here the CDR3 DNA reads TGTGCCAGCAGCTTAGAAGGGGAGCGGGAGGCTTCCCAAGAGACCCAGTACTTC. It specifies CASSLEGEREASQETQYF.

The chain uses TRBV27 and TRBJ2-2; 10 bases are shared with TRBD2. J was trimmed by 11 bases and V by 5 bases; bases with no gene match: 8. This CDR3 is 14 amino acids long. Germline CDR1 is MNHEY and CDR2 is SMNVEV (reference sequence). The CDR3 protein is CASSPGLAGAELFF. The DNA for the CDR3 is TGTGCCAGCAGTCCCGGGCTAGCGGGAGCCGAGCTGTTTTTT.

The genes are TRBV7-8 and TRBJ1-5; TRBD1 matches at 7 bases. Looked up from germline, CDR1 is SGHVS and CDR2 is FQNEAQ. The CDR3 loop spans 16 amino acids. The V segment lost 1 base and the J segment 5 bases; nucleotides outside the gene matches: 8. The CDR3 spells CASSLGVRGIYQPQHF. The CDR3 DNA reads TGTGCCAGCAGCTTAGGGGTCAGGGGGATCTATCAGCCCCAGCATTTT.

The chain links TRBV15 to TRBJ2-3; the D is unclear. The CDR3 has 13 residues. V lost 8 bases and J lost 4, with 13 bases in between. Per the germline V gene, CDR1 is LNHNV and CDR2 is YYDKDF (reference sequence). The CDR3 DNA follows: TGTGCCACCGCTAAAGCTAGTCCAGATACGCAGTATTTT. Encoded protein: CATAKASPDTQYF.

The chain joins TRBV5-4 to TRBJ1-2; tentative D call: TRBD1 (6 bases). The CDR3 contains 13 residues. From germline, CDR1 is SGHNT and CDR2 YYREEE (reference sequence). Trimming took off 4 bases at V and 1 base at J, with 8 bases between the two ends. The CDR3 is CASSPDSNYGYTF. The CDR3 DNA follows: TGTGCCAGCAGCCCGGACAGTAACTATGGCTACACCTTC. Complete variable domain (other parts from reference TRBV5-4 and TRBJ1-2): ETGVTQSPTHLIKTRGQQVTLRCSSQSGHNTVSWYQQALGQGPQFIFQYYREEENGRGNFPPRFSGLQFPNYSSELNVNALELDDSALYLCASSPDSNYGYTFGSGTRLTVV.

This clone was seen a single time. The chain recombines TRBV7-9 with TRBJ2-7, with 9 bases aligning to TRBD1. Germline V lookup: CDR1 SEHNR, CDR2 FQNEAQ (reference sequence). This CDR3 region has 16 residues. V lost 5 bases, J lost 0 bases, and 8 bases stayed unmatched. CDR3: CASSLGTGSYSYEQYF. CDR3 sequence (DNA): TGTGCCAGCAGCCTCGGGACAGGGTCATACTCCTACGAGCAGTACTTC. Using reference TRBV7-9 and TRBJ2-7 for the parts outside the CDR3, the full variable domain is DTGVSQNPRHKITKRGQNVTFRCDPISEHNRLYWYRQTLGQGPEFLTYFQNEAQLEKSRLLSDRFSAERPKGSFSTLEIQRTEQGDSAMYLCASSLGTGSYSYEQYFGPGTRLTVT.

This sequence joins TRBV13 and TRBJ2-2, with a possible D match to TRBD1 (6 bases). CDR1 is PRHDT, CDR2 FYEKMQ, per germline (reference sequence). CDR3 size: 16 residues. V was trimmed by 0 bases and J by 4 bases, leaving 12 bases between them. CDR3 nucleotides: TGTGCCAGCAGCTTAGGACTAGTCAGGGGCACCGGGGAGCTGTTTTTT. Its protein product is CASSLGLVRGTGELFF.

The rearrangement uses TRBV6-5 and TRBJ2-3; D is uncertain. Germline V gene sequence: CDR1 MNHEY, CDR2 SVGAGI. The CDR3 sequence is 15 residues long. V shed 0 bases and J shed 6 bases, with 13 bases lying between them. In DNA form, the CDR3 reads TGTGCCAGCAGTTACTCGCCGTTATCTGGGGATACGCAGTATTTT. Protein sequence: CASSYSPLSGDTQYF.

V gene TRBV5-4 combines with J gene TRBJ2-6; 7 positions agree with TRBD1. The CDR3 spans 15 residues. CDR1 and CDR2 (germline): SGHNT, YYREEE (reference sequence). J was trimmed by 4 bases and V by 4 bases; bases with no gene match: 5. The CDR3 DNA sequence: TGTGCCAGCAGCGTAACAGGGGTCGGGGCCAACGTCCTGACTTTC. Translating it yields CASSVTGVGANVLTF.

The chain recombines TRBV2 with TRBJ2-7; no clear D. The CDR3 has 12 residues. Germline V gene data show CDR1 as SNHLY and CDR2 as FYNNEI. V lost 5 bases and J lost 6, with 11 bases in between. CDR3 amino acids: CASSPPVVEQYF. CDR3 nucleotides: TGTGCCAGCAGTCCCCCGGTTGTCGAGCAGTACTTC.

The chain carries TRBV10-2 and TRBJ2-6; 8 positions agree with TRBD2. Trimming removed 3 bases from V and 2 bases from J; junction bases left unmatched: 3. The CDR3 runs 16 residues. Germline assignment: CDR1 WSHSY and CDR2 SAAADI. CDR3 sequence: CASSDPGGAGANVLTF. The CDR3 DNA is TGCGCCAGCAGTGACCCCGGGGGGGCTGGGGCCAACGTCCTGACTTTC.

The chain employs TRBV21-1 and TRBJ2-3; the table calls TRBD1, which could not be checked here. TRBV21-1 is an annotated pseudogene. The length of the CDR3 is 18 residues. The CDR3 bases are TGTGCCAGCAGCCCCCGGGGTACAGGGTTGGGGAGCACAGATACGCAGTATTTT. Residues: CASSPRGTGLGSTDTQYF.

The chain joins TRBV5-6 to TRBJ2-4; 11 bases align to TRBD2. This CDR3 is 13 amino acids long. Germline CDR1 SGHDT, CDR2 YYEEEE. V lost 4 bases and J lost 15; bases outside the gene matches: 9. The CDR3 sequence is CASSHQTSGATYF. Written as DNA, the CDR3 is TGTGCCAGCAGCCACCAGACTAGCGGGGCTACGTACTTC.

The chain is built from TRBV28 and TRBJ1-6, with D possibly being TRBD1 (5 bases). The CDR3 has 17 residues. Germline CDR1 reads MDHEN; CDR2 reads SYDVKM. Trimming took off 7 bases at V and 1 base at J, with 17 bases between the two ends. CDR3 protein: CASTMGGVNSYNSPLHF. The CDR3 nucleotides are TGTGCCAGCACGATGGGGGGGGTGAATTCCTATAATTCACCCCTCCACTTT.

This chain links TRBV28 with TRBJ2-7; possibly TRBD2 for D (6 bases). The CDR3 loop spans 14 amino acids. CDR1 and CDR2 (germline): MDHEN, SYDVKM. Trimming pared 2 bases from V and 2 bases from J, leaving 10 bases between. The CDR3 loop reads CASSLVPGAYEQYF. CDR3 nucleotides: TGTGCCAGCAGTTTAGTGCCGGGGGCCTACGAGCAGTACTTC.

This chain uses TRBV7-9 with TRBJ2-2; a weak D match, TRBD1 (6 bases). The CDR3 consists of 15 residues. CDR1 and CDR2 (germline): SEHNR, FQNEAQ (reference sequence). The ends were cut back, 4 bases at V and 0 bases at J, with 9 bases in the middle. The CDR3, as DNA: TGTGCCAGCAGCTACTGGACAGCGAACACCGGGGAGCTGTTTTTT. Amino acid sequence: CASSYWTANTGELFF.

The V and J genes are TRBV4-1 and TRBJ1-1; D unresolved. The CDR3 is made up of 15 amino acids. Trimming removed 1 base at V and 6 bases at J, with 15 bases between. From germline, CDR1 is MGHRA and CDR2 YSYEKL. CDR3 DNA: TGCGCCAGCAGCCAAGCTCAAGCAGGAAGCGCTGAAGCTTTCTTT. This gives the protein CASSQAQAGSAEAFF.

This sequence joins TRBV7-2 and TRBJ2-1, with TRBD2 identical over 13 bases. Germline V gene data show CDR1 as SGHTA and CDR2 as FQGNSA. After removal of 4 bases from V and 9 bases from J, the junction contained 3 bases not matched to a gene. The CDR3 is made up of 14 amino acids. The CDR3 DNA sequence: TGTGCCAGCAGCTACGGGACTAGCGGGACTGAGCAGTTCTTC. This encodes CASSYGTSGTEQFF.

The chain couples TRBV2 to TRBJ1-5; D is uncertain. The CDR3 has 15 amino acids. V lost 8 bases and J lost 5, with 19 bases in between. Germline loops: CDR1 SNHLY, CDR2 FYNNEI. The CDR3 DNA reads as TGTGCCAGCGCCCAAGGCACTCTTCAGCATCAGCCCCAGCATTTT. Translated, it gives CASAQGTLQHQPQHF.

The chain employs TRBV5-1 and TRBJ2-3; D may be TRBD2 (5 bases). This CDR3 is built from 17 residues. Trimming removed 0 bases at V and 6 bases at J, with 20 bases between. The germline gives CDR1 SGHRS, CDR2 YFSETQ. This chain's CDR3 is CASSLAGEGNGLDTQYF. For the CDR3, the DNA is TGCGCCAGCAGCTTGGCCGGTGAGGGTAATGGTTTGGATACGCAGTATTTT.